The clone carrying this TCR beta chain was counted ten times or more. Its antigen is unidentified. The CDR3 covers 15 residues. Between the trimmed V and J ends, which lost 3 bases and 2 bases, there was a span of 11 bases. Per germline, CDR1 KGHDR and CDR2 SFDVKD. The sample belongs to a study of Graves' ophthalmopathy and Graves' hyperthyroidism. Study-wide context: Samples of peripheral blood were obtained at initial diagnosis, prior to treatment of any kind.

Hyperthyroidism is called stable when no ophthalmopathy develops within 18 months of follow-up. Reliance was placed on clinical symptoms, serum thyroxine, TRAb, thyroid ultrasound and orbital computed tomography for diagnosis. The study's findings and limits: In blood, most expanded thyroid clonotypes above 0.001 frequency were also detected.

As the template, RNA transcripts were used to amplify TCR beta CDR3 regions. Second-round multiplex PCR followed a first-round RT-PCR using HTBI primers. TCRdb processed the multiplex PCR reads anew with MiXCR; each CDR3 protein has one entry. The table includes 500,000 to 700,000 distinct CDR3 sequences, about 24% detected once. The chain is built from TRBV24-1 and TRBJ2-3, with no clear D. Sample: peripheral blood. The TCR comes from a woman under 30 with stable Graves' hyperthyroidism. Some clones in this sample may be carry-over from other donors' samples. CDR3 nucleotide sequence: TGTGCCACCAGTGATCGGAAATCCTCCACAGATACGCAGTATTTT. This translates into CATSDRKSSTDTQYF.